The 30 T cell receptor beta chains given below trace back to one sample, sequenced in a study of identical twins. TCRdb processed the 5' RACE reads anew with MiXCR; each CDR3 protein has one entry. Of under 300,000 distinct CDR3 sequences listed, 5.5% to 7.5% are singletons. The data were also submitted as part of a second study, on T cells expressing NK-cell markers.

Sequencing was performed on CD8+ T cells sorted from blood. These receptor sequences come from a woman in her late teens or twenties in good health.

CDR3 nucleotides: TGTGCCAGCACCAATAGGGTGAATGGCTACACCTTC. This sequence encodes CASTNRVNGYTF. The rearrangement joins TRBV12-3 or TRBV12-4 to TRBJ1-2; D gene ambiguous. The CDR3 contains 12 residues. The V and J ends lost 7 bases and 6 bases respectively, with 12 bases between them.

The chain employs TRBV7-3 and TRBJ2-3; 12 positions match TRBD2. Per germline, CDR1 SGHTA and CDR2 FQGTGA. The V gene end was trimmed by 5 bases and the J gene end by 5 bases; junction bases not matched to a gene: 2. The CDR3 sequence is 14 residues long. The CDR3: CASSLAGGVDTQYF. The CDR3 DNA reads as TGTGCCAGCAGCCTAGCGGGGGGGGTAGATACGCAGTATTTT.

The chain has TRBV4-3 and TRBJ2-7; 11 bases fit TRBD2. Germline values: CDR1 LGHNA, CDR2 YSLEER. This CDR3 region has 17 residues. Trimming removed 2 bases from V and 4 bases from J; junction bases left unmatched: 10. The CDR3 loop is CASSQWSLAGGMYEQYF. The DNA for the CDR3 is TGCGCCAGCAGCCAATGGTCGCTAGCGGGAGGTATGTACGAGCAGTACTTC.

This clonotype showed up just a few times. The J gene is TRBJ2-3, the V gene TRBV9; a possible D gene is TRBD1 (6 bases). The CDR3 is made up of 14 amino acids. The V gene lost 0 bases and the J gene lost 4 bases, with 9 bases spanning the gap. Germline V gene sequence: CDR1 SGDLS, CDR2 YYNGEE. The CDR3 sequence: CASSVVGAADTQYF. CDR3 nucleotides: TGTGCCAGCAGCGTAGTGGGGGCGGCAGATACGCAGTATTTT.

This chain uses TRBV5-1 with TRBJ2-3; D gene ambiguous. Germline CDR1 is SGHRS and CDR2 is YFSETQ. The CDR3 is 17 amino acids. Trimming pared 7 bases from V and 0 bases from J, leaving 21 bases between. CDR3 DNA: TGCGCCAGCTCCAGCCCTGGGGTCACAGTGAGCACAGATACGCAGTATTTT. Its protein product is CASSSPGVTVSTDTQYF.

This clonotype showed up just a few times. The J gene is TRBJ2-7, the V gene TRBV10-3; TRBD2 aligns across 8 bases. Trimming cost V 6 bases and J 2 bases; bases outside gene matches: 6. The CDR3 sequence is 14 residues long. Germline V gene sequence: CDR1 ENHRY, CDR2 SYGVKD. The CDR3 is CAIRPGGETYEQYF. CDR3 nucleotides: TGTGCCATCAGACCCGGGGGGGAGACCTACGAGCAGTACTTC.

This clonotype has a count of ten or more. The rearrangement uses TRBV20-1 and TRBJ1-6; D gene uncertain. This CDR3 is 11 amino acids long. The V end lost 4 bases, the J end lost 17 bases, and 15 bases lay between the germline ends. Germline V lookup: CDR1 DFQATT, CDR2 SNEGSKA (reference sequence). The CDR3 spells CSAKSVTVIHF. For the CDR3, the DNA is TGCAGTGCTAAGTCGGTTACCGTAATCCACTTT.

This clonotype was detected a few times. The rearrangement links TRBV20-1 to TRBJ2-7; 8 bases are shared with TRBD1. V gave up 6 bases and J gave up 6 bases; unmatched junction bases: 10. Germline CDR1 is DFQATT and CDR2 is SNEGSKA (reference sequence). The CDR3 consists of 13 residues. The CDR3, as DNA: TGCAGTGCGAGGAGCAGGGGGCAAGGCGAGCAGTACTTC. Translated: CSARSRGQGEQYF.

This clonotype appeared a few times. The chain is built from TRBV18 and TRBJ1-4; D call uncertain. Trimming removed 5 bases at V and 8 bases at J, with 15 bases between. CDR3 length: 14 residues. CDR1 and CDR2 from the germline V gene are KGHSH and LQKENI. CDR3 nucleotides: TGTGCCAGCTCAAAAAAGGCCTCGGGCGAAAAACTGTTTTTT. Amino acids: CASSKKASGEKLFF.

The CDR3 DNA is TGTGCCAGCAGCTGGGGACTAAGCGATACGCAGTATTTT. It codes for CASSWGLSDTQYF. The genes are TRBV11-2 and TRBJ2-3; 7 positions match TRBD2. The CDR3 consists of 13 residues. The trim removed 4 bases at V and 6 bases at J, leaving 4 bases unmatched. Germline CDR1 and CDR2: SGHAT and FQNNGV.

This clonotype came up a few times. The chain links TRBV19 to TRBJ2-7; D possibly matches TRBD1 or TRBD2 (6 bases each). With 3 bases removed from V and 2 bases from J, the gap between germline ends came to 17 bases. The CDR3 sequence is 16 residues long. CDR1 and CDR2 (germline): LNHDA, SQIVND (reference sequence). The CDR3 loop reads CASSIRGPPHAYEQYF. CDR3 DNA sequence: TGTGCCAGTAGTATTCGGGGGCCGCCTCACGCCTACGAGCAGTACTTC.

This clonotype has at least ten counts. CDR3 DNA sequence: TGTGCCAGCAGTTCGCCGGGACAATCGTACCAAGAGACCCAGTACTTC. Residues: CASSSPGQSYQETQYF. The rearrangement uses TRBV12-3 or TRBV12-4 and TRBJ2-5; a possible D gene is TRBD1 (6 bases). The CDR3 loop spans 16 amino acids. V was trimmed by 4 bases and J by 0 bases, leaving 15 bases between them.

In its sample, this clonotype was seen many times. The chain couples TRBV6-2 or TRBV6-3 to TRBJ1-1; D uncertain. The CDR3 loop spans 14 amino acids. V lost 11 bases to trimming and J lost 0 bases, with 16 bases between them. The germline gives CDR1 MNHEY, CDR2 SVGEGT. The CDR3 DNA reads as TGTGCCTCCTCCCCGCGGCTGATGAACACTGAAGCTTTCTTT. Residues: CASSPRLMNTEAFF.

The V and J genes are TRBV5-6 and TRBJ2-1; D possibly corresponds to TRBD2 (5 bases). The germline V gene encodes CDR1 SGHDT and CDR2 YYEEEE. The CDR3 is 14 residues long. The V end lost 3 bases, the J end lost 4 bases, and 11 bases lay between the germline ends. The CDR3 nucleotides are TGTGCCAGCAGCTGGGCGACTACTTACAATGAGCAGTTCTTC. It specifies CASSWATTYNEQFF.

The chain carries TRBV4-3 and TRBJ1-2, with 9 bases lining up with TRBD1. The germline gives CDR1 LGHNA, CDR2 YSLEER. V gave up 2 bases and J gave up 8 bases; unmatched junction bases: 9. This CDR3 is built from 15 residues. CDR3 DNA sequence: TGCGCCAGCAGCCAAATCCGGACAGGGGAGGACGGCTACACCTTC. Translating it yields CASSQIRTGEDGYTF.

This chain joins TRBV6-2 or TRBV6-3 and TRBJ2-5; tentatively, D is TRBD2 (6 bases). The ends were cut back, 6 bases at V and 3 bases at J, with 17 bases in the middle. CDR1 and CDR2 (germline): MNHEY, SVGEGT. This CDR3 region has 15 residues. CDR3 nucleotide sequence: TGTGCCAGCAGCAGATACCGGGACTCTGAAGAGACCCAGTACTTC. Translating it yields CASSRYRDSEETQYF.

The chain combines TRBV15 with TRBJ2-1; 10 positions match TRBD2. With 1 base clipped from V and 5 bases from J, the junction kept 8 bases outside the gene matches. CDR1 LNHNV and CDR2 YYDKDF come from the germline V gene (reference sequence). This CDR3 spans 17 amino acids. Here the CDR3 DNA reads TGTGCCACCAGCAGAGTCCCTAGCGGGGGCTACGACAATGAGCAGTTCTTC. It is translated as CATSRVPSGGYDNEQFF.

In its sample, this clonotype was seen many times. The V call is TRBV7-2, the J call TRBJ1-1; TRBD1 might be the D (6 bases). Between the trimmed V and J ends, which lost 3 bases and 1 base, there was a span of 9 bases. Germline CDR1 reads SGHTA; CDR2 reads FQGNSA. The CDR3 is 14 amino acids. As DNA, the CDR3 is TGTGCCAGCAGCTTTGGACAGTGGAACACTGAAGCTTTCTTT. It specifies CASSFGQWNTEAFF.

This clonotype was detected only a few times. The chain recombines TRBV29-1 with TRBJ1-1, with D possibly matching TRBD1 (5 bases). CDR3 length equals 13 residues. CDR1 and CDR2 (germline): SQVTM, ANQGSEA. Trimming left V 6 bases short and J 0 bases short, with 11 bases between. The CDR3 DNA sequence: TGCAGCGTCCCCGGGACGGTGAACACTGAAGCTTTCTTT. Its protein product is CSVPGTVNTEAFF.

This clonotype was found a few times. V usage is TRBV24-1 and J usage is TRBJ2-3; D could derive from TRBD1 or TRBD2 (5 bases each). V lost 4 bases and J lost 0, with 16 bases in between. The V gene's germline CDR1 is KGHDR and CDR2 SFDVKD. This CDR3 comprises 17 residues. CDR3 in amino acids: CATSDPIRDGSTDTQYF. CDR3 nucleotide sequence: TGTGCCACCAGTGACCCTATCCGGGACGGGAGCACAGATACGCAGTATTTT.

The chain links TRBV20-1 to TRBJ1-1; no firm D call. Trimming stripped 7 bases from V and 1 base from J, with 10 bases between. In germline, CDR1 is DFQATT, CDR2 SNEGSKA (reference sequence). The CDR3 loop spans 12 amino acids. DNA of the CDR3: TGCAGTGTCCAAAAACGGAACACTGAAGCTTTCTTT. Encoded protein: CSVQKRNTEAFF.

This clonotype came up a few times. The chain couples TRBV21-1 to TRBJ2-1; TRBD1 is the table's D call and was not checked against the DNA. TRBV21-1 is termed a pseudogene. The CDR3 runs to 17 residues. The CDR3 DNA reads TGTGCCAGCAGCAATACCCTGTGCGGGGACAGGGGGAATGAGCAGTTCTTC. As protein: CASSNTLCGDRGNEQFF.

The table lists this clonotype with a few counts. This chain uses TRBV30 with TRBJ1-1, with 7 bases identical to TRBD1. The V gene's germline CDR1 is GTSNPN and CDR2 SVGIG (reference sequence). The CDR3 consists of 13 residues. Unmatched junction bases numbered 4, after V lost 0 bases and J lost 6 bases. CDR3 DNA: TGTGCCTGGAGTGTACAGGGGCATGCTGAAGCTTTCTTT. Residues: CAWSVQGHAEAFF.

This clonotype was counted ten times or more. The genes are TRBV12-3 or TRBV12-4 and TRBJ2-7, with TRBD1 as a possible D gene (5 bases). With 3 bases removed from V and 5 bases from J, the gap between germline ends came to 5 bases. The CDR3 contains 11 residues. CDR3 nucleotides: TGTGCCAGCAGTTTCAGGGACGAGCAGTACTTC. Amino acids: CASSFRDEQYF.

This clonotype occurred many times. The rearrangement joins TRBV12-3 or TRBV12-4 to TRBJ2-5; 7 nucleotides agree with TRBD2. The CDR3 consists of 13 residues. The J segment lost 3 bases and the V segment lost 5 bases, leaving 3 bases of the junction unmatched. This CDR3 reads CASSARGEETQYF. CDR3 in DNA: TGTGCCAGCAGTGCCCGGGGGGAAGAGACCCAGTACTTC.

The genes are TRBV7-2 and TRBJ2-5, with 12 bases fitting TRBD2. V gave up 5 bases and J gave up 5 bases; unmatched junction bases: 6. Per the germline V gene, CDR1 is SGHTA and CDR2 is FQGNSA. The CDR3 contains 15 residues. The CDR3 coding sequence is TGTGCCAGCAGCCGACTAGCGGGAGTTCGGGAGACCCAGTACTTC. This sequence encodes CASSRLAGVRETQYF.

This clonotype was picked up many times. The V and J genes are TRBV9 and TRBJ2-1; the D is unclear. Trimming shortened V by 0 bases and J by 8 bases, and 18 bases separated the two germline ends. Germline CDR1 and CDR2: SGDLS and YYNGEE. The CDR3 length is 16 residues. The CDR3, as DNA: TGTGCCAGCAGCGTAGCTATTGCTACCAAGGGCGATGAGCAGTTCTTC. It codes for CASSVAIATKGDEQFF.

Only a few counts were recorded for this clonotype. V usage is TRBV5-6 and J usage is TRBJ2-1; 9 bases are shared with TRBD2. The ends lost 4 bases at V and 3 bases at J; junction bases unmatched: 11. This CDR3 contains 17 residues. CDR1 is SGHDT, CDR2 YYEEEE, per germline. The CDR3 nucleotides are TGTGCCAGCAGCGAAGGGGTGAGGACTAGCGTCTACAATGAGCAGTTCTTC. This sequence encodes CASSEGVRTSVYNEQFF.

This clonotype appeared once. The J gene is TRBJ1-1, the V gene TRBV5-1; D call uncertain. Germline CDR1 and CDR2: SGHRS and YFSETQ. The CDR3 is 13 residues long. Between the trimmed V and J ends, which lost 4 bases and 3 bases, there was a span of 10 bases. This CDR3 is CASSPPRDTEAFF. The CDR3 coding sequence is TGCGCCAGCAGCCCACCAAGGGACACTGAAGCTTTCTTT.

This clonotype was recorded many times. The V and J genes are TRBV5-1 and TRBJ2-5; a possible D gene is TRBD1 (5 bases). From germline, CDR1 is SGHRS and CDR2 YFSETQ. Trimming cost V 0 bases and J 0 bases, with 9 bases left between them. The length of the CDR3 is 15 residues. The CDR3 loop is CASSLGGGHQETQYF. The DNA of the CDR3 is TGCGCCAGCAGCTTGGGGGGCGGTCACCAAGAGACCCAGTACTTC.